One sample yielded the 10 T cell receptor beta chains listed below, sequenced in a study of identifying expanded T cells in peripheral blood. Data came from immunoSEQ multiplex PCR; TCRdb stores just in-frame clones and leaves some out. Altogether over 90,000 clones are present, approximately 88% being singletons, with the ten largest covering approximately 5%. The sample taken for sequencing was blood. These receptors were obtained from a person between 18 and 70 years old in good health.

V usage is TRBV5-1 and J usage is TRBJ1-1; D remains unclear. Deletions cut 4 bases from V and 1 base from J, with 11 bases between. CDR1 and CDR2 (germline): SGHRS, YFSETQ. This CDR3 is built from 14 residues. The CDR3 DNA sequence: TGCGCCAGCAGCCCGGGCCCTTGGAACACTGAAGCTTTCTTT. The encoded protein is CASSPGPWNTEAFF.

The chain carries TRBV6-4 and TRBJ1-2; D call uncertain. Germline V gives CDR1 MRHNA, CDR2 SNTAGT. CDR3 size: 14 residues. V shed 6 bases and J shed 10 bases, with 21 bases lying between them. The CDR3 loop reads CASRSNIGMSDYTF. CDR3 DNA: TGTGCCAGCAGATCGAATATCGGGATGTCGGACTACACCTTC.

This clone was seen just once. CDR3 in amino acids: CASSLRQGELFNEQFF. CDR3 DNA: TGTGCCAGCAGTTTACGGCAGGGCGAATTATTCAATGAGCAGTTCTTC. V and J are TRBV6-9 and TRBJ2-1, with TRBD1 as a possible D gene (5 bases). Trimming took off 4 bases at V and 6 bases at J, with 19 bases between the two ends. CDR1 MNHGY and CDR2 SVAAGI come from the germline V gene. The CDR3 sequence is 16 residues long.

The rearrangement links TRBV6-1 to TRBJ1-3; perhaps TRBD1 as D (6 bases). Germline CDR1 reads MNHNS; CDR2 reads SASEGT. The CDR3 has 15 amino acids. V lost 6 bases and J lost 1, with 13 bases in between. As DNA, the CDR3 is TGTGCCAGCAGAGACAGGATGTCTTCTGGAAACACCATATATTTT. Its protein product is CASRDRMSSGNTIYF.

This chain joins TRBV11-3 and TRBJ2-7, with D perhaps TRBD1 or TRBD2 (6 bases each). Looked up from germline, CDR1 is SGHNT and CDR2 is YENEEA. The CDR3 consists of 16 residues. V was cut by 4 bases and J by 0 bases, with 16 bases left in between. CDR3 in amino acids: CASSSGVGLTSYEQYF. The CDR3, as DNA: TGTGCCAGCAGCTCAGGGGTGGGACTGACCTCCTACGAGCAGTACTTC.

The gene calls are TRBV7-9 and TRBJ2-1; D may be TRBD1 or TRBD2 (5 bases each). V gave up 7 bases and J gave up 6 bases, with 13 bases separating them. The CDR3 is 13 residues long. CDR1 SEHNR and CDR2 FQNEAQ come from the germline V gene (reference sequence). The chain's CDR3 is CASTRAGSNEQFF. CDR3 nucleotides: TGTGCCAGCACCAGGGCTGGGAGCAATGAGCAGTTCTTC.

V is TRBV15 and J is TRBJ2-5, with D perhaps matching TRBD1 (7 bases). Germline V lookup: CDR1 LNHNV, CDR2 YYDKDF (reference sequence). CDR3 size: 14 residues. V dropped 0 bases and J dropped 4 bases, with 9 bases sitting between them. CDR3 amino acids: CATSRDQGGETQYF. CDR3 sequence (DNA): TGTGCCACCAGCAGAGACCAGGGGGGAGAGACCCAGTACTTC.

The DNA for the CDR3 is TGTGCCAGCTCACAAAGGACTAGCGGGAACAATGAGCAGTTCTTC. This encodes CASSQRTSGNNEQFF. The chain uses TRBV18 and TRBJ2-1, with 12 positions matching TRBD2. Losses at the gene ends were 4 bases for V and 5 bases for J; bases not matched to a gene: 3. The CDR3 is 15 residues long. CDR1 KGHSH and CDR2 LQKENI come from the germline V gene.

The genes are TRBV30 and TRBJ1-2; 7 bases are a match to TRBD1. CDR3 length: 15 amino acids. J was trimmed by 4 bases and V by 4 bases; bases with no gene match: 12. CDR1 and CDR2 from the germline V gene are GTSNPN and SVGIG (reference sequence). The CDR3, as DNA: TGTGCCTGGACTCCCCGGGACAGAGTTTCCTATGGCTACACCTTC. It codes for CAWTPRDRVSYGYTF.

The genes are TRBV30 and TRBJ1-2, with TRBD1 identical over 11 bases. The CDR3 loop spans 12 amino acids. Germline CDR1 reads GTSNPN; CDR2 reads SVGIG (reference sequence). J lost 8 bases, V lost 5 bases, and 4 bases had no gene match. This CDR3 reads CAWGQGARGYTF. CDR3 nucleotides: TGTGCCTGGGGACAGGGGGCGCGGGGCTACACCTTC.